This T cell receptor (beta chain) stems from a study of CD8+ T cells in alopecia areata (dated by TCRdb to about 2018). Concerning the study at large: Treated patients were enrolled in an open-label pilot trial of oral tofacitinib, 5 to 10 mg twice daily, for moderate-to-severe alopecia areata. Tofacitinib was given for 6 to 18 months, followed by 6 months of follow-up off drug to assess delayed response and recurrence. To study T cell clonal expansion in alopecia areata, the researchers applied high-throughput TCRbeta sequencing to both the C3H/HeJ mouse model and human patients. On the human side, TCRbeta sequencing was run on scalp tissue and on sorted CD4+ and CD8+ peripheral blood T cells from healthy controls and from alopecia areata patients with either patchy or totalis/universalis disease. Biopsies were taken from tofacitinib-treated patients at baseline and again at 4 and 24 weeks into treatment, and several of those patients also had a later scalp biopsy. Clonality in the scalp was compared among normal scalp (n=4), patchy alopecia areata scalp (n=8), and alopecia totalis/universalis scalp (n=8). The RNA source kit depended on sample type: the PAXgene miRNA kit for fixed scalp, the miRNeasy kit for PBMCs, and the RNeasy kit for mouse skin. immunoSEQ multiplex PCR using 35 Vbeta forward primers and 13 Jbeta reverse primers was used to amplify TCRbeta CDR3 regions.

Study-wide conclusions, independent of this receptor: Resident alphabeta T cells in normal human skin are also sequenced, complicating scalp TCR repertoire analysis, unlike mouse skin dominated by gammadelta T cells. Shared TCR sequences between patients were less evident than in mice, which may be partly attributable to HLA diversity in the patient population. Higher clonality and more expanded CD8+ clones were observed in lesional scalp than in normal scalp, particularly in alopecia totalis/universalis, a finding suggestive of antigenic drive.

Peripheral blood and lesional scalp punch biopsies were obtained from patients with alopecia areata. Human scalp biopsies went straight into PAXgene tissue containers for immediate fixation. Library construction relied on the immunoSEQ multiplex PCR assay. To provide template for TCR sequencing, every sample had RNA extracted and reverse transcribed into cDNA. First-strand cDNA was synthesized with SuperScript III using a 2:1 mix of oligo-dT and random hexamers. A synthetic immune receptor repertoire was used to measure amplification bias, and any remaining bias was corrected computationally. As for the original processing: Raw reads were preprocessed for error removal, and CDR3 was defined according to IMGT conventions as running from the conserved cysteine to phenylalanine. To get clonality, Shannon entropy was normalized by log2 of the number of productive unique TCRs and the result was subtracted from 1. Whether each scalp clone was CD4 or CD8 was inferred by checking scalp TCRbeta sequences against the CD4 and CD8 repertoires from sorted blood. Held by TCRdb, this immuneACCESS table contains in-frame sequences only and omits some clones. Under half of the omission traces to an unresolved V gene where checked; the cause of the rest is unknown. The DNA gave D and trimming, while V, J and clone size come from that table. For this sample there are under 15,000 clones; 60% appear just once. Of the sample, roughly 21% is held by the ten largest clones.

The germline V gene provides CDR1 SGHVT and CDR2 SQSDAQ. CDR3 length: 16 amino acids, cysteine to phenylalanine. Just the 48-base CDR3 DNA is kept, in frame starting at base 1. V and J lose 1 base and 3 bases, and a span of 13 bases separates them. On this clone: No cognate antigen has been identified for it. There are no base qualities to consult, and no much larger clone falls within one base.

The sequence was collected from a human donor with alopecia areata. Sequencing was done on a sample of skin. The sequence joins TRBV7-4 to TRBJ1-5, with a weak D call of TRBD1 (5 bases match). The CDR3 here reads CASSLGPGRINQPQHF. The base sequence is TGTGCCAGCAGCTTAGGTCCAGGGCGCATCAATCAGCCCCAGCATTTT.